The subject of this entry is one T cell receptor (beta chain). Trimming shortened V by 3 bases and J by 2 bases, and 13 bases separated the two germline ends. The V gene's germline CDR1 is LGHDT and CDR2 YNNKEL (reference sequence). The CDR3 is 16 residues long. The sample comes from a study of blood T cell repertoires in COVID-19. Looking at the study overall: Sites across the United States, Italy and Spain contributed samples from acute and convalescent COVID-19.

In the source study's methods: Reference gene primer amplification yielded estimated nucleated cell counts. The protocol was immunoSEQ multiplex PCR, while the TCRdb copy is restricted to in-frame clones and leaves out a portion. V and J calls and clone size are as listed in that table; D and trimming were resolved from the DNA. The data hold about 82,000 clones, with 75% to 90% observed a single time. V and J are TRBV3-1 (or the pseudogene TRBV3-2) and TRBJ2-2; the D gene is possibly TRBD1 (6 bases). Sequencing used peripheral blood. This TCR was recovered from a woman aged 40 to 49 with active or convalescent COVID-19. The CDR3 loop reads CASSQWGLRNTGELFF. In DNA, the CDR3 is TGTGCCAGCAGCCAGTGGGGGCTCAGAAACACCGGGGAGCTGTTTTTT.